This is a list of T cell receptor beta chains from one sample in a study of cytomegalovirus exposure and HLA in healthy donors. Some clones are missing from TCRdb's copy, which holds only in-frame ones; the method was immunoSEQ multiplex PCR. The repertoire holds under 200,000 clones, over 70% seen once, with around 3% in the top ten. Sequencing was carried out using PBMCs. These TCRs come from a woman between 50 and 59 years old in good health and CMV-seropositive. CDR3s include the opening cysteine and the closing phenylalanine or tryptophan. Fields, in order: D gene, clone size, V gene, J gene, CDR3 DNA, CDR3 protein. The D gene is left open where the match is weak. Size tells how often a clone was seen (once, few, many) or the class of an expanded clone, and some rows leave it out.

TRBD2	.	TRBV27	TRBJ2-3	TGTGCCAGCAGTTTAGTTAGCGGGAGAACAGATACGCAGTATTTT	CASSLVSGRTDTQYF
TRBD1	.	TRBV28	TRBJ1-4	TGTGCCAGCGTCCGGGACAGGGACACAACTAATGAAAAACTGTTTTTT	CASVRDRDTTNEKLFF
.	.	TRBV29-1	TRBJ1-2	TGCAGCGTTGAAAGGGCGGGACCCTATGGCTACACCTTC	CSVERAGPYGYTF
.	.	TRBV7-2	TRBJ1-4	TGTGCCAGCAGCTTAGTACCCCCACGGACTAATGAAAAACTGTTTTTT	CASSLVPPRTNEKLFF
TRBD1	.	TRBV7-9	TRBJ1-2	TGTGCCAGCAGCCGGACAGGAGCGTATGGCTACACCTTC	CASSRTGAYGYTF
TRBD1	.	TRBV4-3	TRBJ1-2	TGCGCCAGCAGCCATCTCCTGGACAGGGCCCGCGAGGGCTACACCTTC	CASSHLLDRAREGYTF
.	few	TRBV5-5	TRBJ2-7	TGTGCCAGCAGCTTGAGTCCAGGGGGGACCTACGAGCAGTACTTC	CASSLSPGGTYEQYF
.	.	TRBV7-2	TRBJ1-2	TGTGCCAGCAGCTTCCCTATTGACAGAGCTACCTACACCTTC	CASSFPIDRATYTF
TRBD1	few	TRBV10-3	TRBJ1-1	TGTGCCATCACCCGAGACAGGGGGAACACTGAAGCTTTCTTT	CAITRDRGNTEAFF
TRBD2	.	TRBV15	TRBJ2-7	TGTGCCACCAACCGGGAGCGGGGTAGCTCCTACGAGCAGTACTTC	CATNRERGSSYEQYF
.	.	TRBV18	TRBJ2-5	TGTGCCAGCTCACCGGTTCGGAGGGACCAAGAGACCCAGTACTTC	CASSPVRRDQETQYF
TRBD2	.	TRBV6-5	TRBJ2-1	TGTGCCAGCAGCCCGACAGGGACTAGCGATTCCGAGCAGTTCTTC	CASSPTGTSDSEQFF
.	.	TRBV2	TRBJ2-1	TGTGCCAGCAGTGAAGTAATGGCGGGCACTAGATACAATGAGCAGTTCTTC	CASSEVMAGTRYNEQFF
.	.	TRBV21-1	TRBJ2-7	TGTGCCAGCAGCAAAGGGCCCCCCGGGGGTGGTGGGCTAAGCTACGAGCAGTACTTC	CASSKGPPGGGGLSYEQYF
.	.	TRBV19	TRBJ1-1	TGTGCCAGTAGTATGGGAGGGGGGGTCACTGAAGCTTTCTTT	CASSMGGGVTEAFF
.	.	TRBV27	TRBJ1-5	TGTGCCAGCAGGACTGCGGGGTATAATCAGCCCCAGCATTTT	CASRTAGYNQPQHF
TRBD2	.	TRBV7-2	TRBJ2-3	TGTGCCAGCAGCTTAGCAAGCGGGAGGGCCTTTGGAAGCAGTGCAGATACGCAGTATTTT	CASSLASGRAFGSSADTQYF
TRBD1	few	TRBV7-2	TRBJ2-5	TGTGCCAGCAGCCTGTACAGGGGGCGTTCGGAGACCCAGTACTTC	CASSLYRGRSETQYF
.	.	TRBV7-2	TRBJ1-1	TGTGCCAGCAGCTTAGACAAGACAGAAGCTTTCTTT	CASSLDKTEAFF
.	.	TRBV2	TRBJ2-5	TGTGCCAGCAGTGGGCGGGGGCACCAAGAGACCCAGTACTTC	CASSGRGHQETQYF
TRBD1	.	TRBV10-3	TRBJ1-6	TGTGCCATCAGTCGCTCAGGGGGTGATAATTCACCCCTCCACTTT	CAISRSGGDNSPLHF
TRBD2	.	TRBV6-5	TRBJ2-4	TGTGCCAGCAGTTACACTAGCGGGAGGGCCCACATTCAGTACTTC	CASSYTSGRAHIQYF
.	.	TRBV6-1	TRBJ1-1	TGTGCCAGCAGCCAGGACCTTGAGGGTGAAGCTTTCTTT	CASSQDLEGEAFF
.	.	TRBV13	TRBJ2-6	TGTGCCAGCACACGAACAGGATCTGGGGCCAACGGCCTGACTTTC	CASTRTGSGANGLTF
.	.	TRBV29-1	TRBJ1-1	TGCAGCGTTAAGACAGAGATGAACACTGAAGCTTTCTTT	CSVKTEMNTEAFF
.	.	TRBV11-3	TRBJ2-1	TGTGCCAGCAGCTCCGGCTCCTACAATGAGCAGTTCTTC	CASSSGSYNEQFF
TRBD2	.	TRBV18	TRBJ2-1	TGTGCCAGCTCACCACTAGCGGGTATTGATGAGCAGTTCTTC	CASSPLAGIDEQFF
.	.	TRBV19	TRBJ2-6	TGTGCCAGTAGTCCCCGAATCTCCTCTGGGGCCAACGGCCTGACTTTC	CASSPRISSGANGLTF
.	once	TRBV27	TRBJ2-7	TGTGCCAGCAGTCACAGGCAAAACTACGAGCAGTACTTC	CASSHRQNYEQYF
.	.	TRBV28	TRBJ2-3	TGTGCCAGCAGTTTCCGGGAGAAAGGGACAGATACGCAGTATTTT	CASSFREKGTDTQYF
.	.	TRBV30	TRBJ1-3	TGTGCCTGGAGCCGGGGGACCCCCTCTGGAAACACCATATATTTT	CAWSRGTPSGNTIYF
TRBD2	few	TRBV27	TRBJ2-4	TGTGCCAGCAGTTGGCCCCGGGGGGACCGCTCAGCCAAAAACATTCAGTACTTC	CASSWPRGDRSAKNIQYF
TRBD1	.	TRBV9	TRBJ2-2	TGTGCCAGCAGCGTAGGCCCCCCACCCGGGACAGGGATTCCTACCGCGAACACCGGGGAGCTGTTTTTT	CASSVGPPPGTGIPTANTGELFF
TRBD1	.	TRBV27	TRBJ1-6	TGTGCCAGCAGAGACACAGGGGACGAATCACCCCTCCACTTT	CASRDTGDESPLHF
.	.	TRBV28	TRBJ1-1	TGTGCCAGCATTGACAGGGAAGCTTTCTTT	CASIDREAFF
.	.	TRBV13	TRBJ2-7	TGTGCCAGCAGCTACCGGGTCCCAGCCTTCTACGAACAGTACTTC	CASSYRVPAFYEQYF
.	few	TRBV5-4	TRBJ1-4	TGTGCCAGCAGCTCTCAGGCAACTAATGAAAAACTGTTTTTT	CASSSQATNEKLFF
.	once	TRBV9	TRBJ1-1	TGTGCCAGCAGCGTAGCAGTGAACACTGAAGCTTTCTTT	CASSVAVNTEAFF
.	.	TRBV6-4	TRBJ1-2	TGTGCCAGCAGCGCAGGACAGTACTATGGCTACACCTTC	CASSAGQYYGYTF
TRBD1	.	TRBV11-3	TRBJ1-5	TGTGCCAGCAGCCTGACAGGGAACAATCAGCCCCAGCATTTT	CASSLTGNNQPQHF
TRBD1	.	TRBV9	TRBJ2-6	TGTGCCAGCAGCGCAGTCCACAGGGGGCGCGGTTCTGGGGCCAACGTCCTGACTTTC	CASSAVHRGRGSGANVLTF
.	.	TRBV4-2	TRBJ1-5	TGTGCCAGCAGCCAAGTCCAGGGTTATAGCAATCAGCCCCAGCATTTT	CASSQVQGYSNQPQHF
.	.	TRBV28	TRBJ1-2	TGTGCCAGCAGCCCCCAACGCACGGCAGGGTCTAACTATGGCTACACCTTC	CASSPQRTAGSNYGYTF
TRBD2	once	TRBV4-1	TRBJ2-7	TGCGCCAGCAGCCAGGGCCGGGGGGGCCGGGACGAGCAGTACTTC	CASSQGRGGRDEQYF
.	.	TRBV28	TRBJ2-1	TGTGCCAGCAGTTTACCCAGCTCGGGGGTAGGAAATGAGCAGTTCTTC	CASSLPSSGVGNEQFF
TRBD1	.	TRBV28	TRBJ2-5	TGTGCCAGCAGTGAAGGGACAGTCCAAGAGACCCAGTACTTC	CASSEGTVQETQYF
.	.	TRBV29-1	TRBJ2-7	TGCAGCGTTGTTCAGGGCTCTCGGGAGCAGTACTTC	CSVVQGSREQYF
TRBD1	.	TRBV6-1	TRBJ2-2	TGTGCCAGCACCGAACAGGGGGCCCCACCCGGGGAGCTGTTTTTT	CASTEQGAPPGELFF
.	.	TRBV21-1	TRBJ2-5	TGTGCCAGCAGCAAAGCGGGCAGGGTAGGGACCCAGTACTTC	CASSKAGRVGTQYF
TRBD1	.	TRBV19	TRBJ2-5	TGTGCCAGTAGTCCGGGGCAGGGGGCGAGGGAGACCCAGTACTTC	CASSPGQGARETQYF
TRBD1	.	TRBV7-9	TRBJ1-2	TGTGCCAGCAGCTTAGGAGGGACAGGGGAAGGCTACACCTTC	CASSLGGTGEGYTF
TRBD1	.	TRBV5-6	TRBJ1-5	TGTGCCAGCAGCCAGGGACAGCCGCGCAATCAGCCCCAGCATTTT	CASSQGQPRNQPQHF
.	.	TRBV28	TRBJ2-7	TGTGCCAGCACAAGGGGGGGGCGGGTGGACGAGCAGTACTTC	CASTRGGRVDEQYF